This TCR beta chain derives from a study of cytomegalovirus exposure and HLA in healthy donors. This clone was counted a single time. Antigen specificity is unknown. Profiling relied on immunoSEQ multiplex PCR, and the TCRdb table lists in-frame clones only, not all of them. This table holds tens of thousands of clones, 80% to 95% found once. Study-wide results and limits: TCR sequences were mostly rare, though some public TCRs occurred in many donors. According to reports, the classifier identified cytomegalovirus status with high specificity and sensitivity.

The germline V gene encodes CDR1 SEHNR and CDR2 FQNEAQ (reference sequence). Germline trimming cut 5 bases from V and 1 base from J; bases unmatched to any gene: 8. The CDR3 runs 16 residues. Sequenced input: PBMCs. The chain is built from TRBV7-9 and TRBJ2-1, with 7 positions matching TRBD1. This receptor was taken from a young woman in good health and CMV-seronegative. CDR3 sequence (DNA): TGTGCCAGCAGCAGCGAAGGGGACAGATCCTACAATGAGCAGTTCTTC. Residues: CASSSEGDRSYNEQFF.